This TCR beta chain was sequenced in a study of control samples from healthy donors and cancer patients. This CDR3 contains 15 residues. Trimming cost V 3 bases and J 2 bases, with 13 bases left between them. Germline V lookup: CDR1 SGHVS, CDR2 FNYEAQ. Clones were sequenced by immunoSEQ multiplex PCR, and TCRdb holds only the in-frame ones, with some missing. The sample lists some 140,000 clones, about nine tenths occurring once. This sequence was found in a woman in her thirties in good health. This sequence joins TRBV7-6 and TRBJ1-1, with D maybe TRBD1 (6 bases). Sequenced material: blood. CDR3 residues: CASSFADSLNTEAFF. As DNA, the CDR3 is TGTGCCAGCAGCTTCGCGGACAGCCTTAACACTGAAGCTTTCTTT.